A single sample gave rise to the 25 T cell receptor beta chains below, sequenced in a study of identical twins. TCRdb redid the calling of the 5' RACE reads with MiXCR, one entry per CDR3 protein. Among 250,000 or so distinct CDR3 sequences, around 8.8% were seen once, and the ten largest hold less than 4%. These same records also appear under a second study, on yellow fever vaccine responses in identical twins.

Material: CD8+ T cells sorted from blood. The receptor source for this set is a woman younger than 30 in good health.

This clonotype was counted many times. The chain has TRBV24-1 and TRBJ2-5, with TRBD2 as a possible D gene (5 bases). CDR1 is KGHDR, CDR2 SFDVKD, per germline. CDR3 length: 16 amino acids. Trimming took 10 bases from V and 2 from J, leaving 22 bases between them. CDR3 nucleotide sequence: TGTGCCACAATCGACTTACTTCCAGGCGGGCAAGAGACCCAGTACTTC. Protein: CATIDLLPGGQETQYF.

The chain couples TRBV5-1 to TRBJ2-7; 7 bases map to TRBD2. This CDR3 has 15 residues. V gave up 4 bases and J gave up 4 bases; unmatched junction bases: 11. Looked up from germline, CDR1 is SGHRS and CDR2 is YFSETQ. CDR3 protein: CASSLFVAGEYEQYF. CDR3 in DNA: TGCGCCAGCAGCCTTTTCGTGGCGGGAGAGTACGAGCAGTACTTC.

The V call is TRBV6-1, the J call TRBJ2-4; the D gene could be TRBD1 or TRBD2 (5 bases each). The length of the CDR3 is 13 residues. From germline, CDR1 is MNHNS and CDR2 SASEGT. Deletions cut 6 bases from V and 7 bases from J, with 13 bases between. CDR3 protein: CASRGRGDNIQYF. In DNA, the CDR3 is TGTGCCAGCAGGGGTCGAGGGGATAACATTCAGTACTTC.

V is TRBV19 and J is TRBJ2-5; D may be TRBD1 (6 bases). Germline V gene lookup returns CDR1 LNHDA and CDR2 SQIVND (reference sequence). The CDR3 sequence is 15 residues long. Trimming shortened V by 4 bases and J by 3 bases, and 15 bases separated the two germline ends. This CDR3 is CASSSYRDMEETQYF. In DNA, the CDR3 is TGTGCCAGTAGTAGCTACAGGGATATGGAAGAGACCCAGTACTTC.

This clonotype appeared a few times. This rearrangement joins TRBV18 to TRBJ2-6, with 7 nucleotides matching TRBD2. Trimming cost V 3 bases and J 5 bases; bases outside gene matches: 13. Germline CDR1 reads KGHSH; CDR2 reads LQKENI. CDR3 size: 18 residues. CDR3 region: CASSPEGLHKSRANVLTF. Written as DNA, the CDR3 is TGTGCCAGCTCACCCGAGGGACTACACAAGTCGCGGGCCAACGTCCTGACTTTC.

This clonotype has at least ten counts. The CDR3 loop reads CASTQGAGELFF. The CDR3 DNA reads TGTGCCAGCACCCAGGGAGCCGGGGAGCTGTTTTTT. The J gene is TRBJ2-2, the V gene TRBV7-3, with D perhaps TRBD1 or TRBD2 (5 bases each). Trimming removed 7 bases at V and 6 bases at J, with 9 bases between. Germline CDR1 and CDR2: SGHTA and FQGTGA. The CDR3 runs to 12 residues.

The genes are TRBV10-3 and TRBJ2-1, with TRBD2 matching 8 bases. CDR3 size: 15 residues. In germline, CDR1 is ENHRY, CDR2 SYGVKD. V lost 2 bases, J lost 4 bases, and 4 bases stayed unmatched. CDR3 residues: CAISETSGAYNEQFF. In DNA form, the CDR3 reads TGTGCCATCAGTGAGACTAGCGGAGCATACAATGAGCAGTTCTTC.

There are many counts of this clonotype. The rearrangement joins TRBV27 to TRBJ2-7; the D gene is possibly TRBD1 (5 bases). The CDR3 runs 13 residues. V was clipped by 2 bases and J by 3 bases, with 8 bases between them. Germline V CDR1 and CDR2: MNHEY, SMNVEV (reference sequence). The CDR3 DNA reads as TGTGCCAGCAGTTTAACCGGACACTACGAGCAGTACTTC. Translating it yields CASSLTGHYEQYF.

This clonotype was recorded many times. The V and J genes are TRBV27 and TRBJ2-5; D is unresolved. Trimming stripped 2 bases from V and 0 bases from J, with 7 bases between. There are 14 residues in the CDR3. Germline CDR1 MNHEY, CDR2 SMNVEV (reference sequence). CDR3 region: CASSLGQNQETQYF. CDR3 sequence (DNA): TGTGCCAGCAGTTTAGGGCAGAACCAAGAGACCCAGTACTTC.

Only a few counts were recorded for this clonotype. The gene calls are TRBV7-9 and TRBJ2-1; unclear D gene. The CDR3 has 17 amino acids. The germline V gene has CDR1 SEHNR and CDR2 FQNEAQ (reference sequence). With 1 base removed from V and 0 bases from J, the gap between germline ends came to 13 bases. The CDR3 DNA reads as TGTGCCAGCAGCTTAGGTCGCCCCATAATCTCCTACAATGAGCAGTTCTTC. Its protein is CASSLGRPIISYNEQFF. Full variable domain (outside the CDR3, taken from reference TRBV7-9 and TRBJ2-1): DTGVSQNPRHKITKRGQNVTFRCDPISEHNRLYWYRQTLGQGPEFLTYFQNEAQLEKSRLLSDRFSAERPKGSFSTLEIQRTEQGDSAMYLCASSLGRPIISYNEQFFGPGTRLTVL.

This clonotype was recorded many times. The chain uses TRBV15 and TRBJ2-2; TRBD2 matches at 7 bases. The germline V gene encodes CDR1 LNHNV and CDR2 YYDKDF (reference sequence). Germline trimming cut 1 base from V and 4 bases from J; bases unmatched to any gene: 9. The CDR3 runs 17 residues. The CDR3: CATSRVPAGSVTGELFF. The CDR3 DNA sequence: TGTGCCACCAGCAGAGTCCCAGCGGGAAGTGTCACCGGGGAGCTGTTTTTT.

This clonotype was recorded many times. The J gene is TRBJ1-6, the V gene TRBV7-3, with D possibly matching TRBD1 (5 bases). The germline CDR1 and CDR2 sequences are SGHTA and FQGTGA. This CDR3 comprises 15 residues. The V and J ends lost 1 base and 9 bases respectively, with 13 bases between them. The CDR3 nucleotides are TGTGCCAGCAGCTTAAGTGAGGGGTTGAGTTCACCCCTCCACTTT. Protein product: CASSLSEGLSSPLHF.

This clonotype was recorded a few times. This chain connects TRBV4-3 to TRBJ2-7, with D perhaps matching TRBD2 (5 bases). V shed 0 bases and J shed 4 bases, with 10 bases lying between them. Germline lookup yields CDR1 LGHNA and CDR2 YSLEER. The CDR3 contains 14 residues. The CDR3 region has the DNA TGCGCCAGCAGCCAAGATCGTCGGGAATACGAGCAGTACTTC. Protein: CASSQDRREYEQYF.

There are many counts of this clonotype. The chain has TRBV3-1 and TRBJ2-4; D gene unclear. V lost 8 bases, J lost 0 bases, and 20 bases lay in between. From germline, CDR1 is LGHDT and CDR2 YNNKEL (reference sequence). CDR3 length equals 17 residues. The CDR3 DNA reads TGTGCCAGCTCCTCGGATGGGCGGCACTCAGCCAAAAACATTCAGTACTTC. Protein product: CASSSDGRHSAKNIQYF.

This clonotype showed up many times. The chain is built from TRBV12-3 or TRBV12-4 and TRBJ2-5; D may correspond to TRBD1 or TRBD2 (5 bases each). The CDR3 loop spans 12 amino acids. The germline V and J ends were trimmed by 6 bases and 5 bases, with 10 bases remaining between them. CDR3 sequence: CASSQGVETQYF. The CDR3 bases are TGTGCCAGCAGCCAGGGAGTTGAGACCCAGTACTTC.

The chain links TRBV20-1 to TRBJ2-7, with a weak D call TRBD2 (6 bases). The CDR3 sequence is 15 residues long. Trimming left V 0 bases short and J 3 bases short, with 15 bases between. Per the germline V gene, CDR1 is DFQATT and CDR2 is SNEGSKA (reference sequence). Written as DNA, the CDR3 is TGCAGTGCTAGAGATCGGGCGGGGCTCCTCTACGAGCAGTACTTC. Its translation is CSARDRAGLLYEQYF.

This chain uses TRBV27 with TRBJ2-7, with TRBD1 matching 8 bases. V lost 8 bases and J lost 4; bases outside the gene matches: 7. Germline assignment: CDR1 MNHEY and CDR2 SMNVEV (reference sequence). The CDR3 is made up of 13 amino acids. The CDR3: CASGGQGGYEQYF. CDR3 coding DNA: TGTGCCAGCGGAGGACAGGGTGGGTACGAGCAGTACTTC.

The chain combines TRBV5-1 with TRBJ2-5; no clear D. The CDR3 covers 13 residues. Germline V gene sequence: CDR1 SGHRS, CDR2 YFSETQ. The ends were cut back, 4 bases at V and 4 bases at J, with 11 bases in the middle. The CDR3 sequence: CASSPERRETQYF. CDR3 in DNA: TGCGCCAGCAGCCCTGAACGCCGAGAGACCCAGTACTTC.

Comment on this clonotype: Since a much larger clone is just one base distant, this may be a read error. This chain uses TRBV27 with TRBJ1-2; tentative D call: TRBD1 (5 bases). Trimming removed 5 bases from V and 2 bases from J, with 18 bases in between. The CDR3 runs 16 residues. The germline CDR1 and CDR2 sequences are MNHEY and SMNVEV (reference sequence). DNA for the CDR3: TGTGCCAGCAGTCGGGACGAACAAAAAACCAACTATGGCTACACCTTC. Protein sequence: CASSRDEQKTNYGYTF.

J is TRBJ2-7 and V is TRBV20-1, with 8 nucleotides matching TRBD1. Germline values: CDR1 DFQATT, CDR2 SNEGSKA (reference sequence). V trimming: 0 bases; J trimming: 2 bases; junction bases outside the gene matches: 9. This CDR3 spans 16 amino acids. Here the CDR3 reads CSARDRLWTGTYEQYF. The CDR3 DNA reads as TGCAGTGCTAGAGATCGCCTTTGGACAGGGACCTACGAGCAGTACTTC.

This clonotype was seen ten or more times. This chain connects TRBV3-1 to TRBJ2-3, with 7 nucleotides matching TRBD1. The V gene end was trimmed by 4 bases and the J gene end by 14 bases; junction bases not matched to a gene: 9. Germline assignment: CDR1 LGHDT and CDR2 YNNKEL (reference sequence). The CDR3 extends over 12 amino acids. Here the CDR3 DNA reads TGTGCCAGCAGCCGCAGCAGACAGGGTTCGTATTTT. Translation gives CASSRSRQGSYF.

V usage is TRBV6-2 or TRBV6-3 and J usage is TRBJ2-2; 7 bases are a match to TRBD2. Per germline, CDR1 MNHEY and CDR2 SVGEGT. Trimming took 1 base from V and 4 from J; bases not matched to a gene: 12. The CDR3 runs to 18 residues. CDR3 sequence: CASSYFYDGGSGTGELFF. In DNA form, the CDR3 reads TGTGCCAGCAGTTACTTTTACGACGGGGGGTCTGGCACCGGGGAGCTGTTTTTT.

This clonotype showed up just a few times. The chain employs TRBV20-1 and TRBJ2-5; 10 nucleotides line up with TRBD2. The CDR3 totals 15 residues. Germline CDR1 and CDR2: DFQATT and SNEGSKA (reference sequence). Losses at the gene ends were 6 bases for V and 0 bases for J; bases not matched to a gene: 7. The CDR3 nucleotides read TGCAGTGCCCCGGGGACTAGCGAGTACCAAGAGACCCAGTACTTC. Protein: CSAPGTSEYQETQYF.

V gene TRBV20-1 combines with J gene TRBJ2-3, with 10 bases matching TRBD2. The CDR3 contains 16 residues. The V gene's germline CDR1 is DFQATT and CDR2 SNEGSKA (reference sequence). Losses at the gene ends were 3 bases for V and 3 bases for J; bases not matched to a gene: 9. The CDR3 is CSASWTSGRRTDTQYF. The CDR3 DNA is TGCAGTGCTAGTTGGACTAGCGGTCGGAGGACAGATACGCAGTATTTT.

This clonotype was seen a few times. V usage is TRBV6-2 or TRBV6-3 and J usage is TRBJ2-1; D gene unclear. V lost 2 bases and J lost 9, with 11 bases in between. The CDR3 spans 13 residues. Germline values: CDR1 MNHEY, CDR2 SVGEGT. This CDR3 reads CASSYSGMVEQFF. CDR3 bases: TGTGCCAGCAGTTACAGTGGAATGGTTGAGCAGTTCTTC.